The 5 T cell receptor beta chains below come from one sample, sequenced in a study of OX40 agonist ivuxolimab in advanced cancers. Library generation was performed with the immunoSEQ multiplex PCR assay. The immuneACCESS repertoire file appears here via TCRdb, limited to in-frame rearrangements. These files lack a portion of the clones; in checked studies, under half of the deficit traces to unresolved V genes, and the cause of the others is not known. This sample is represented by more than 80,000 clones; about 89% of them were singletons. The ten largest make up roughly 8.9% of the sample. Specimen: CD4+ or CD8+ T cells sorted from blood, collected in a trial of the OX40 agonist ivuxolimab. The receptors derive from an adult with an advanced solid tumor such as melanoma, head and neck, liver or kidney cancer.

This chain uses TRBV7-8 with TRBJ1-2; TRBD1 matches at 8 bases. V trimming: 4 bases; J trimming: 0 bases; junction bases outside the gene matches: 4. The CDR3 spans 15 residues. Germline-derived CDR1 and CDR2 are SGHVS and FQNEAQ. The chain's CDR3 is CASSSDRDTNYGYTF. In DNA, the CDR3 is TGTGCCAGCAGCTCGGACAGGGACACTAACTATGGCTACACCTTC.

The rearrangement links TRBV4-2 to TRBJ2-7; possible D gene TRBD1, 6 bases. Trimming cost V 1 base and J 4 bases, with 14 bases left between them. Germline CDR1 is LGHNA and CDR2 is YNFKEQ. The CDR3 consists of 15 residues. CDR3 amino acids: CASSQVLGALYEQYF. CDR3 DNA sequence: TGTGCCAGCAGCCAAGTATTGGGGGCTCTGTACGAGCAGTACTTC.

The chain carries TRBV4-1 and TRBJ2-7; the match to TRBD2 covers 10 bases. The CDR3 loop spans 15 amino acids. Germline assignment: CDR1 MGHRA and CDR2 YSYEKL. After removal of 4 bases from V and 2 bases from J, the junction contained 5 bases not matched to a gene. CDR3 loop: CASSPIAGGTYEQYF. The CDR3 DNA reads TGCGCCAGCAGCCCAATAGCGGGGGGTACCTACGAGCAGTACTTC.

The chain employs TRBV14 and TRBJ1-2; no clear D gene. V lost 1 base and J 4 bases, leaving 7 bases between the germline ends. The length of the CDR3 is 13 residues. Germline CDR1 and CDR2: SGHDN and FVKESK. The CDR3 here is CASSQGPAYGYTF. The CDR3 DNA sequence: TGTGCCAGCAGCCAAGGCCCGGCCTATGGCTACACCTTC.

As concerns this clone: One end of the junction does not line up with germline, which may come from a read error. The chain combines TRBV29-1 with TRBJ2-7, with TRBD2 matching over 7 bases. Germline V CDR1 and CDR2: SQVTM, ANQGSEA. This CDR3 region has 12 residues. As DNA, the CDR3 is TGCAGCGTTGAAATGGGGGAAGGGAGGGCTGGGTTC. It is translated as CSVEMGEGRAGF.